This T cell receptor (beta chain) stems from a study of T cell responses to AZD1222 COVID-19 vaccine. Data came from immunoSEQ multiplex PCR; TCRdb stores just in-frame clones and leaves some out. The data contain just over 80,000 clones, about 87% of them singletons. A remark on this clone: As yet, its antigen is unknown.

Overall study results and limits: After the peak T cell response, and only then, were repertoires sampled. The span of vaccine-associated CD4 TCRs extended across spike, with dominance at 160-218 and 743-854.

The TCR originated in an adult in good health. Sequencing was performed on peripheral blood, taken on day 0 of AZD1222 vaccination.

The CDR3 here is CASSVRQARFGEQFF. The CDR3 DNA sequence: TGTGCCAGCAGCGTAAGGCAGGCCAGGTTTGGTGAGCAGTTCTTC. The chain combines TRBV9 with TRBJ2-1; D call uncertain. This CDR3 has 15 residues. Germline V gene lookup returns CDR1 SGDLS and CDR2 YYNGEE. V lost 1 base to trimming and J lost 9 bases, with 17 bases between them.